Presented here are 29 T cell receptor beta chains from one specimen sequenced in a study of blood T cell repertoires in COVID-19. Sequencing was performed with immunoSEQ multiplex PCR; in TCRdb, only in-frame clones are kept and a portion is missing. The sample comprises 150,000 to 200,000 clones, approximately 80% of which are singletons, and roughly 5% rests with the top ten. Source material: PBMCs or T cells enriched from blood (not recorded which). The receptors originated from a man in his 70s who had been exposed to COVID-19.

The chain recombines TRBV27 with TRBJ2-7, with 14 bases lining up with TRBD2. Per germline, CDR1 MNHEY and CDR2 SMNVEV (reference sequence). The CDR3 is 16 residues long. J lost 3 bases, V lost 5 bases, and 6 bases had no gene match. This CDR3 reads CASSTTSGRALYEQYF. The CDR3 bases are TGTGCCAGCAGTACGACTAGCGGGAGGGCCCTCTACGAGCAGTACTTC.

The chain carries TRBV19 and TRBJ2-1; 8 bases align to TRBD1. CDR1 LNHDA and CDR2 SQIVND come from the germline V gene (reference sequence). The CDR3 consists of 16 residues. V lost 7 bases and J lost 10; bases outside the gene matches: 18. Here the CDR3 reads CASISTGTGYLAEQFF. DNA for the CDR3: TGTGCCAGTATCTCGACCGGGACAGGCTACCTGGCAGAGCAGTTCTTC.

This clone was detected once. CDR3 region: CASRSRDRGHNSPLHF. The DNA for the CDR3 is TGTGCCAGCAGATCGAGGGACAGGGGGCATAATTCACCCCTCCACTTT. V and J are TRBV28 and TRBJ1-6; TRBD1 agrees at 12 bases. The CDR3 consists of 16 residues. Germline V gene data show CDR1 as MDHEN and CDR2 as SYDVKM. Trimming at V came to 6 bases and at J to 5 bases, leaving 5 bases not matched to a gene.

The gene calls are TRBV5-4 and TRBJ1-1; possible D gene TRBD1, 5 bases. Between the trimmed V and J ends, which lost 1 base and 4 bases, there was a span of 23 bases. Germline CDR1 is SGHNT and CDR2 is YYREEE (reference sequence). The CDR3 contains 18 residues. The CDR3, as DNA: TGTGCCAGCAGCTTGACGGGGGGTGGCCCCGCGAGGGGCACTGAAGCTTTCTTT. Its protein is CASSLTGGGPARGTEAFF.

This chain links TRBV20-1 with TRBJ1-1; no clear D. V lost 3 bases and J lost 0, with 2 bases in between. CDR1 is DFQATT and CDR2 is SNEGSKA in the germline V gene (reference sequence). This CDR3 spans 11 amino acids. The CDR3 nucleotides read TGCAGTGCTAGCATGAACACTGAAGCTTTCTTT. Its protein is CSASMNTEAFF.

The gene calls are TRBV3-1 (or the pseudogene TRBV3-2) and TRBJ1-1; TRBD1 might be the D (6 bases). Germline lookup yields CDR1 LGHDT and CDR2 YNNKEL (reference sequence). Trimming left V 0 bases short and J 5 bases short, with 19 bases between. The CDR3 loop spans 17 amino acids. CDR3 sequence: CASSQDRSGGLGTEAFF. In DNA form, the CDR3 reads TGTGCCAGCAGCCAAGATCGTTCTGGGGGCTTGGGGACTGAAGCTTTCTTT.

The chain joins TRBV7-9 to TRBJ1-5; possible D gene TRBD1, 5 bases. Trimming shortened V by 7 bases and J by 4 bases, and 14 bases separated the two germline ends. The CDR3 runs to 14 residues. CDR1 is SEHNR and CDR2 is FQNEAQ in the germline V gene (reference sequence). CDR3 sequence: CASTLGGENQPQHF. CDR3 nucleotide sequence: TGTGCCAGCACCCTGGGGGGGGAGAATCAGCCCCAGCATTTT.

This chain joins TRBV12-3 or TRBV12-4 and TRBJ2-5; D remains ambiguous. Trimming cost V 5 bases and J 2 bases, with 3 bases left between them. CDR3 length equals 11 residues. The DNA of the CDR3 is TGTGCCAGCAGTCCTCAAGAGACCCAGTACTTC. Its translation: CASSPQETQYF.

V usage is TRBV4-1 and J usage is TRBJ2-3, with TRBD2 matching 8 bases. CDR1 and CDR2 (germline): MGHRA, YSYEKL. V lost 1 base to trimming and J lost 3 bases; unmatched junction nucleotides: 6. There are 16 residues in the CDR3. The CDR3 reads CASSQGLTSGTDTQYF. As DNA, the CDR3 is TGCGCCAGCAGCCAAGGCCTCACTAGCGGAACAGATACGCAGTATTTT.

This clone was counted a single time. This chain connects TRBV2 to TRBJ1-1; possible D gene TRBD1, 5 bases. This CDR3 contains 14 residues. V lost 7 bases to trimming and J lost 4 bases, with 16 bases between them. Per the germline V gene, CDR1 is SNHLY and CDR2 is FYNNEI. CDR3 sequence (DNA): TGTGCCAGCACGGCAGGGTTGGTGGTCACTGAAGCTTTCTTT. Protein: CASTAGLVVTEAFF.

The gene calls are TRBV9 and TRBJ1-4; TRBD1 agrees at 10 bases. The V and J ends lost 5 bases and 1 base, in that order; junction bases with no gene match: 8. The CDR3 sequence is 17 residues long. CDR1 is SGDLS, CDR2 YYNGEE, per germline. The CDR3 loop is CASSWGQGRQTNEKLFF. CDR3 coding DNA: TGTGCCAGCAGTTGGGGACAGGGGAGACAAACTAATGAAAAACTGTTTTTT.

The chain links TRBV5-1 to TRBJ1-2, with 10 bases identical to TRBD1. J lost 1 base, V lost 0 bases, and 3 bases had no gene match. This CDR3 is 16 amino acids long. Germline V gene lookup returns CDR1 SGHRS and CDR2 YFSETQ. Here the CDR3 reads CASSLGQGASNYGYTF. In DNA, the CDR3 is TGCGCCAGCAGCTTGGGACAGGGGGCAAGTAACTATGGCTACACCTTC.

The chain links TRBV7-9 to TRBJ1-2; 8 bases map to TRBD1. V gave up 5 bases and J gave up 2 bases; unmatched junction bases: 4. The germline V gene has CDR1 SEHNR and CDR2 FQNEAQ (reference sequence). This CDR3 has 14 amino acids. The CDR3 DNA reads as TGTGCCAGCAGCACTCGACAGGGGAACTATGGCTACACCTTC. This encodes CASSTRQGNYGYTF.

The J gene is TRBJ2-5, the V gene TRBV4-1; TRBD1 matches at 12 bases. The CDR3 contains 17 residues. V dropped 0 bases and J dropped 5; count of bases not matched to a gene: 7. Germline V gene sequence: CDR1 MGHRA, CDR2 YSYEKL. CDR3 sequence: CASSQEMGQGALETQYF. The CDR3 DNA is TGCGCCAGCAGCCAAGAGATGGGACAGGGGGCGCTTGAGACCCAGTACTTC.

This chain links TRBV11-2 with TRBJ1-5, with TRBD1 identical over 9 bases. J gave up 9 bases and V 6 bases, and 9 bases lay outside the gene matches. This CDR3 has 14 residues. The germline V gene encodes CDR1 SGHAT and CDR2 FQNNGV. In DNA, the CDR3 is TGTGCCAGCAGTACCAGACAGGGGGAAGGGCCCCAGCATTTT. Translating gives CASSTRQGEGPQHF.

As for this clone: Within the sample, other DNA sequences also encode this same CDR3. The J gene is TRBJ1-6, the V gene TRBV6-5, with 7 bases identical to TRBD1. J gave up 4 bases and V 8 bases, and 5 bases lay outside the gene matches. The CDR3 has 14 residues. The germline V gene has CDR1 MNHEY and CDR2 SVGAGI. The CDR3 DNA reads as TGTGCCAGCCGTCGGGACAGTTATAATTCACCCCTCCACTTT. Protein product: CASRRDSYNSPLHF.

The CDR3 DNA reads TGTGCCAGTAGATTAATGAGGGGGAGCAATCAGCCCCAGCATTTT. Its protein is CASRLMRGSNQPQHF. The chain is built from TRBV19 and TRBJ1-5; tentatively, D is TRBD1 (6 bases). V dropped 6 bases and J dropped 1 base, with 13 bases sitting between them. Germline values: CDR1 LNHDA, CDR2 SQIVND (reference sequence). The length of the CDR3 is 15 residues.

The V gene is TRBV18, the J gene TRBJ2-5, with D tentatively TRBD2 (6 bases). CDR3 length: 15 residues. Germline loops: CDR1 KGHSH, CDR2 LQKENI. V lost 3 bases, J lost 4 bases, and 15 bases lay in between. CDR3 in amino acids: CASSPPGVFGETQYF. For the CDR3, the DNA is TGTGCCAGCTCACCCCCGGGGGTTTTTGGAGAGACCCAGTACTTC. The complete variable domain, with remaining parts taken from reference TRBV18 and TRBJ2-5, reads NAGVMQNPRHLVRRRGQEARLRCSPMKGHSHVYWYRQLPEEGLKFMVYLQKENIIDESGMPKERFSAEFPKEGPSILRIQQVVRGDSAAYFCASSPPGVFGETQYFGPGTRLLVL.

The chain has TRBV11-3 and TRBJ2-7; D remains unclear. The germline CDR1 and CDR2 sequences are SGHNT and YENEEA. The CDR3 is 13 amino acids. Deletions cut 3 bases from V and 4 bases from J, with 10 bases between. In nucleotides, the CDR3 is TGTGCCAGCAGCTTTGAACACAGTTACGAGCAGTACTTC. Amino acid sequence: CASSFEHSYEQYF.

DNA for the CDR3: TGCGCCAGCAGCCAAGATCCGGGTACCGGAAACACCATATATTTT. Translating it yields CASSQDPGTGNTIYF. The genes are TRBV4-1 and TRBJ1-3; D is undetermined. Between the trimmed V and J ends, which lost 0 bases and 4 bases, there was a span of 10 bases. This CDR3 contains 15 residues. CDR1 and CDR2 (germline): MGHRA, YSYEKL.

CDR3 DNA: TGTGCCAGTAGTATAGAGGGCAGGGGTAGCAATCAGCCCCAGCATTTT. It yields the protein CASSIEGRGSNQPQHF. The chain couples TRBV19 to TRBJ1-5; maybe TRBD1 (6 bases). V lost 0 bases, J lost 0 bases, and 9 bases lay in between. The germline CDR1 and CDR2 sequences are LNHDA and SQIVND (reference sequence). This CDR3 is 16 amino acids long.

This chain connects TRBV5-1 to TRBJ2-7; 7 bases agree with TRBD1. The CDR3 loop spans 15 amino acids. Trimming took 0 bases from V and 4 from J; bases not matched to a gene: 7. CDR1 and CDR2 (germline): SGHRS, YFSETQ. CDR3 amino acids: CASSLGQGLRYEQYF. CDR3 sequence (DNA): TGCGCCAGCAGCTTGGGACAGGGTCTCCGGTACGAGCAGTACTTC.

A few counts support this clone. The J gene is TRBJ2-1, the V gene TRBV5-1, with 15 positions matching TRBD2. The CDR3 loop spans 18 amino acids. Per germline, CDR1 SGHRS and CDR2 YFSETQ. V lost 4 bases to trimming and J lost 6 bases; unmatched junction nucleotides: 11. The CDR3 coding sequence is TGCGCCAGCAGCCCAAGGACTAGCGGGAGGGCCGTGGGCAATGAGCAGTTCTTC. Amino acid sequence: CASSPRTSGRAVGNEQFF.

To note about this clone: Other nucleotide sequences from this sample produce the same CDR3. The V and J genes are TRBV9 and TRBJ1-2, with D possibly matching TRBD1 (6 bases). This CDR3 is built from 13 residues. The germline V gene has CDR1 SGDLS and CDR2 YYNGEE. Trimming cost V 2 bases and J 2 bases, with 7 bases left between them. DNA of the CDR3: TGTGCCAGCAGCGTCGGACAGAACTATGGCTACACCTTC. It codes for CASSVGQNYGYTF. Full variable domain (remainder filled in from reference TRBV9 and TRBJ1-2): DSGVTQTPKHLITATGQRVTLRCSPRSGDLSVYWYQQSLDQGLQFLIQYYNGEERAKGNILERFSAQQFPDLHSELNLSSLELGDSALYFCASSVGQNYGYTFGSGTRLTVV.

This chain connects TRBV6-5 to TRBJ2-7; 11 bases match TRBD1. Germline lookup yields CDR1 MNHEY and CDR2 SVGAGI. This CDR3 is 15 amino acids long. V gave up 7 bases and J gave up 3 bases; unmatched junction bases: 8. The CDR3 region is CASKLQGQGGYEQYF. CDR3 in DNA: TGTGCCAGCAAACTTCAGGGACAGGGGGGCTACGAGCAGTACTTC.

This clone was picked up a small number of times. The chain is built from TRBV2 and TRBJ2-1, with TRBD1 matching over 8 bases. This CDR3 region has 15 residues. V shed 9 bases, J shed 6 bases, and the junction held 13 bases outside the gene matches. Germline CDR1 reads SNHLY; CDR2 reads FYNNEI. This CDR3 is CASAYRGRSRNEQFF. CDR3 coding DNA: TGTGCCAGTGCGTACAGGGGGAGGAGTCGCAATGAGCAGTTCTTC. The whole variable domain, filled in from reference TRBV2 and TRBJ2-1, reads EPEVTQTPSHQVTQMGQEVILRCVPISNHLYFYWYRQILGQKVEFLVSFYNNEISEKSEIFDDQFSVERPDGSNFTLKIRSTKLEDSAMYFCASAYRGRSRNEQFFGPGTRLTVL.

CDR3 sequence: CASSSPRASGRPADTQYF. CDR3 DNA sequence: TGTGCCAGCAGTTCCCCTCGAGCTAGCGGGAGGCCCGCAGATACGCAGTATTTT. V gene TRBV28 combines with J gene TRBJ2-3, with 11 bases lining up with TRBD2. Germline assignment: CDR1 MDHEN and CDR2 SYDVKM. The CDR3 is 18 residues long. The V and J ends lost 4 bases and 4 bases, in that order; junction bases with no gene match: 13.

CDR3 coding DNA: TGCGCCAGCAGCTTGGCCTCGGGAGTCGACACTGAAGCTTTCTTT. Protein: CASSLASGVDTEAFF. The gene calls are TRBV5-1 and TRBJ1-1; D ambiguous. V gave up 0 bases and J gave up 3 bases, with 12 bases separating them. The CDR3 is 15 residues long. CDR1 is SGHRS, CDR2 YFSETQ, per germline.

J is TRBJ1-2 and V is TRBV3-1 (or the pseudogene TRBV3-2); D perhaps matches TRBD1 (5 bases). The V gene's germline CDR1 is LGHDT and CDR2 YNNKEL (reference sequence). V was cut by 5 bases and J by 5 bases, with 9 bases left in between. The CDR3 contains 12 residues. CDR3 bases: TGTGCCAGCAGCGGGGGGGAATATGGCTACACCTTC. Translating gives CASSGGEYGYTF.